The 18 T cell receptor beta chains in this list originate from one sample, sequenced in a study of cytomegalovirus exposure and HLA in healthy donors. The PCR ran on 60 Vbeta and 13 Jbeta primers. Method: immunoSEQ multiplex PCR; TCRdb's copy keeps in-frame clones and lacks some. The sample consists of about 160,000 clones, approximately 70% of them appearing once. The sample comprised PBMCs. These receptors all stem from a man aged 40-55 years in good health and CMV-seropositive.

V and J are TRBV4-3 and TRBJ2-7, with 12 bases that match TRBD1. CDR1 and CDR2 from the germline V gene are LGHNA and YSLEER. V dropped 0 bases and J dropped 6; count of bases not matched to a gene: 12. This CDR3 has 18 amino acids. CDR3 residues: CASSQEVYPGQGAGEQYF. The CDR3 nucleotides read TGCGCCAGCAGCCAAGAGGTATACCCGGGACAGGGGGCAGGCGAGCAGTACTTC.

CDR3 residues: CASSEALGDRGNEQFF. The CDR3 region has the DNA TGTGCCAGCAGTGAAGCGTTAGGGGACAGGGGGAATGAGCAGTTCTTC. The chain combines TRBV6-1 with TRBJ2-1, with 11 bases lining up with TRBD1. V was clipped by 0 bases and J by 7 bases; unmatched bases: 5. Germline CDR1 is MNHNS and CDR2 is SASEGT. CDR3 length: 16 amino acids.

This clone turned up a few times. The chain links TRBV20-1 to TRBJ2-1, with unresolved D. Germline V CDR1 and CDR2: DFQATT, SNEGSKA (reference sequence). V gave up 6 bases and J gave up 6 bases, with 6 bases separating them. The CDR3 totals 10 residues. The CDR3 region has the DNA TGCAGTGCCGGAGCCAATGAGCAGTTCTTC. It is translated as CSAGANEQFF.

CDR3 loop: CAWTPRGTEAFF. The CDR3 DNA sequence: TGTGCCTGGACCCCCAGGGGAACTGAAGCTTTCTTT. This chain joins TRBV30 and TRBJ1-1, with D possibly TRBD1 on 6 matching bases. The length of the CDR3 is 12 residues. V was trimmed by 4 bases and J by 5 bases, leaving 11 bases between them. Germline V gene sequence: CDR1 GTSNPN, CDR2 SVGIG (reference sequence).

This clone occurred once. V and J are TRBV18 and TRBJ2-1, with 10 positions matching TRBD1. V dropped 4 bases and J dropped 5; count of bases not matched to a gene: 5. Germline V gene lookup returns CDR1 KGHSH and CDR2 LQKENI. CDR3 length: 15 amino acids. In nucleotides, the CDR3 is TGTGCCAGCTCACGACAGGGGGCGAGGAACAATGAGCAGTTCTTC. As protein: CASSRQGARNNEQFF. The full variable domain, rest sourced from reference TRBV18 and TRBJ2-1, is NAGVMQNPRHLVRRRGQEARLRCSPMKGHSHVYWYRQLPEEGLKFMVYLQKENIIDESGMPKERFSAEFPKEGPSILRIQQVVRGDSAAYFCASSRQGARNNEQFFGPGTRLTVL.

This sequence joins TRBV5-4 and TRBJ1-1, with 9 bases fitting TRBD1. With 4 bases clipped from V and 10 bases from J, the junction kept 14 bases outside the gene matches. There are 15 residues in the CDR3. CDR1 and CDR2 from the germline V gene are SGHNT and YYREEE (reference sequence). The CDR3 sequence: CASSILTGGLTRAFF. CDR3 DNA: TGTGCCAGCAGCATCTTGACAGGGGGACTGACTCGAGCTTTCTTT.

The sample holds many counts of this clone. The chain carries TRBV5-4 and TRBJ2-3; D is possibly TRBD2 (6 bases). V was clipped by 4 bases and J by 3 bases, with 18 bases between them. This CDR3 comprises 16 residues. The V gene's germline CDR1 is SGHNT and CDR2 YYREEE (reference sequence). The CDR3 reads CASSPGGVLGTDTQYF. The CDR3 bases are TGTGCCAGCAGCCCTGGCGGGGTTCTCGGGACAGATACGCAGTATTTT.

The V and J genes are TRBV7-9 and TRBJ2-3; D is possibly TRBD1 (6 bases). Germline loops: CDR1 SEHNR, CDR2 FQNEAQ (reference sequence). This CDR3 is 15 amino acids long. Between the trimmed V and J ends, which lost 5 bases and 2 bases, there was a span of 14 bases. The CDR3 nucleotides are TGTGCCAGCAGCCGGAGAACAGGGAACACAGATACGCAGTATTTT. Protein: CASSRRTGNTDTQYF.

V gene TRBV7-2 combines with J gene TRBJ2-7; possibly TRBD1 for D (6 bases). The length of the CDR3 is 17 residues. Germline CDR1 SGHTA, CDR2 FQGNSA. V was trimmed by 4 bases and J by 3 bases, leaving 22 bases between them. CDR3 sequence (DNA): TGTGCCAGCAGCTCGACCACAGGGAAGAGGGAATACTACGAGCAGTACTTC. It is translated as CASSSTTGKREYYEQYF.

This clone was seen more than once but under ten times. This chain links TRBV7-9 with TRBJ2-3; 8 bases are shared with TRBD2. In germline, CDR1 is SEHNR, CDR2 FQNEAQ (reference sequence). J lost 5 bases, V lost 10 bases, and 8 bases had no gene match. This CDR3 has 13 amino acids. The CDR3 reads CATSGGPRDTQYF. Written as DNA, the CDR3 is TGTGCCACTTCGGGGGGGCCAAGAGATACGCAGTATTTT.

The V gene is TRBV11-2, the J gene TRBJ1-5; D remains unclear. This CDR3 has 14 residues. Trimming shortened V by 1 base and J by 5 bases, and 9 bases separated the two germline ends. From germline, CDR1 is SGHAT and CDR2 FQNNGV. CDR3 bases: TGTGCCAGCAGCTTAGGGGCAGGCGATCAGCCCCAGCATTTT. This sequence encodes CASSLGAGDQPQHF.

The rearrangement links TRBV6-1 to TRBJ2-7; 7 bases agree with TRBD1. Germline CDR1 and CDR2: MNHNS and SASEGT. V gave up 8 bases and J gave up 0 bases; unmatched junction bases: 10. This CDR3 is built from 15 residues. The CDR3 DNA is TGTGCCAGCCAACCGACAGGGCGAGACTCCTACGAGCAGTACTTC. As protein: CASQPTGRDSYEQYF.

This sequence joins TRBV5-1 and TRBJ2-5; the match to TRBD2 covers 16 bases. V lost 4 bases, J lost 4 bases, and 7 bases stayed unmatched. The CDR3 length is 17 residues. The germline CDR1 and CDR2 sequences are SGHRS and YFSETQ. This CDR3 reads CASSGTSGGAPRETQYF. In DNA form, the CDR3 reads TGCGCCAGCAGCGGGACTAGCGGGGGGGCCCCAAGAGAGACCCAGTACTTC.

CDR3 sequence: CASNPQGRGWETQYF. CDR3 nucleotide sequence: TGTGCCAGCAATCCCCAGGGGCGCGGGTGGGAGACCCAGTACTTC. The chain carries TRBV2 and TRBJ2-5; weak D call: TRBD1 (6 bases). The ends were cut back, 7 bases at V and 5 bases at J, with 20 bases in the middle. The CDR3 is made up of 15 amino acids. Germline CDR1 SNHLY, CDR2 FYNNEI.

This clone was counted between two and nine times. V is TRBV12-5 and J is TRBJ1-3; tentative D call: TRBD1 (5 bases). The ends were cut back, 0 bases at V and 3 bases at J, with 9 bases in the middle. Germline V gene data show CDR1 as LGHNT and CDR2 as FRNRAP. The CDR3 length is 15 residues. The CDR3 region is CASGLVLGGGNTIYF. Written as DNA, the CDR3 is TGTGCTAGTGGTTTGGTACTGGGGGGTGGAAACACCATATATTTT. Based on the CDR3 plus reference TRBV12-5 and TRBJ1-3, the full variable domain is DARVTQTPRHKVTEMGQEVTMRCQPILGHNTVFWYRQTMMQGLELLAYFRNRAPLDDSGMPKDRFSAEMPDATLATLKIQPSEPRDSAVYFCASGLVLGGGNTIYFGEGSWLTVV.

The chain recombines TRBV18 with TRBJ2-7; possibly TRBD2 for D (7 bases). Trimming cost V 3 bases and J 5 bases, with 14 bases left between them. This CDR3 is 14 amino acids long. Germline V gene lookup returns CDR1 KGHSH and CDR2 LQKENI. The CDR3 DNA follows: TGTGCCAGCTCACCCGGGGGGCCTTTTGACGAGCAGTACTTC. Residues: CASSPGGPFDEQYF.

Concerning this clone itself: At one of its ends the junction is not consistent with the germline gene, which may arise from a read error. The rearrangement joins TRBV7-7 to TRBJ2-3; weak D call: TRBD2 (5 bases). The germline CDR1 and CDR2 sequences are SSHAT and FNYEAQ (reference sequence). CDR3 length equals 13 residues. The CDR3 protein is CASSSTTGTTQYF. CDR3 coding DNA: TGTGCTAGCAGCTCTACAACGGGAACCACGCAGTATTTT.

The rearrangement uses TRBV5-4 and TRBJ2-7; TRBD1 aligns across 10 bases. CDR3 length equals 16 residues. CDR1 is SGHNT, CDR2 YYREEE, per germline (reference sequence). Trimming at V came to 0 bases and at J to 5 bases, leaving 8 bases not matched to a gene. CDR3 DNA: TGTGCCAGCAGCTTGGCTCTGAGGACAGGGGGGCACGAGCAGTACTTC. Encoded protein: CASSLALRTGGHEQYF. The full variable domain, with the rest looked up from reference TRBV5-4 and TRBJ2-7, is ETGVTQSPTHLIKTRGQQVTLRCSSQSGHNTVSWYQQALGQGPQFIFQYYREEENGRGNFPPRFSGLQFPNYSSELNVNALELDDSALYLCASSLALRTGGHEQYFGPGTRLTVT.